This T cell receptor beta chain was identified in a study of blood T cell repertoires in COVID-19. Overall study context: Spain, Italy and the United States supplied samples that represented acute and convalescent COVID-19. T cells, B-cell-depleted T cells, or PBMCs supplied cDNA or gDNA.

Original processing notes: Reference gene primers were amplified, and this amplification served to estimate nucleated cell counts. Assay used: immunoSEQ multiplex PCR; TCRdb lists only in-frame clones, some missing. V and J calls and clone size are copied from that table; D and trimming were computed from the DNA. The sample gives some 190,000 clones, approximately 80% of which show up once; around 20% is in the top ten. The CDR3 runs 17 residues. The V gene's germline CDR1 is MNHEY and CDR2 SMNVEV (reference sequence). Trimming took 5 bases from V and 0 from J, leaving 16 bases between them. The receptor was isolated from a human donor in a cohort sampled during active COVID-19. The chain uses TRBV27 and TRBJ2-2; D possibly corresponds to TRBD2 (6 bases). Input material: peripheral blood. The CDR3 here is CASSPGAGSTNTGELFF. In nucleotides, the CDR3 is TGTGCCAGCAGTCCCGGCGCGGGAAGTACGAACACCGGGGAGCTGTTTTTT.